Listed below are T cell receptor beta chains from one sample, sequenced in a study of blood T cell repertoires in COVID-19. Libraries were prepared by immunoSEQ multiplex PCR; TCRdb keeps only in-frame clonotypes and omits some of them. The sample holds around 100,000 clones, roughly 80% seen once. What was sequenced was peripheral blood. These TCRs come from a man aged 70-80 years with acute or convalescent COVID-19. The conserved cysteine and the conserved F or W are not part of the CDR3 here.

cdr3_length | v_call | cdr3_aa
11 | TRBV10-3 | AISPGESQPQH
13 | TRBV6-5 | ASRFSGGATGELF
8 | TRBV29-1 | SVDLYGYT
14 | TRBV28 | ASSLGDRDLNTEAF
13 | TRBV19 | ASSFPRGIVQPQH
13 | TRBV15 | ATSRDRTGGETQY
12 | TRBV11-3 | ASSRPGVTGELF
11 | TRBV7-8 | ASAPGRSYEQY
13 | TRBV7-9 | ASSPQVGSGNTIY
11 | TRBV4-2 | ASSHIATDEQF
14 | TRBV6-1 | ASSEAFGHPYYGYT
12 | TRBV28 | ASSLTDRGFGYT
13 | TRBV24-1 | ATSDWTSGRDTQY
13 | TRBV6-5 | ASSRTGGPNQPQH
13 | TRBV18 | ASSPAAPSNSPLH
11 | TRBV10-3 | AISTGEAQPQH
14 | TRBV9 | ASSVEGQGGGNTIY
14 | TRBV30 | AWSVSGQTSTDTQY
15 | TRBV3-1/TRBV3-2 | ASSLTQTGRDGNEQF
11 | TRBV3-1/TRBV3-2 | ARGDRGTYEQY
13 | TRBV9 | ASSAGGTGNSEQY
11 | TRBV27 | ASSLWTGSGAF
12 | TRBV7-6 | ASSLTAVNSPLH
13 | TRBV5-1 | ASSNGQGPSSPLH
12 | TRBV2 | ASSLQGAIYGYT
11 | TRBV7-9 | ASAPGGVYGYT
14 | TRBV28 | ASSPPRPSGTGELF
16 | TRBV9 | ASSARGLHRDFTDTQY
13 | TRBV7-9 | ASSWGQGQNEKLF
14 | TRBV18 | ASSPQGSPGANVLT
14 | TRBV6-1 | ASSEIAGGPMETQY
13 | TRBV5-6 | ASSLAGVPSHEQF
21 | TRBV2 | ASSTGTEGLAGGPRKAKNIQY
10 | TRBV19 | ASSTWGGGYT
13 | TRBV5-1 | ASSLEGGGNEKLF
15 | TRBV5-1 | ASSNTGSGPNLDEQF
13 | TRBV5-5 | ASSPFGGLNTEAF
14 | TRBV28 | ASSLWGQGSTDTQY
12 | TRBV28 | ASSNQGQGQVQH
13 | TRBV5-4 | ASSPGFSSSYEQY
13 | TRBV5-1 | ASSLMDTRTSPLH
17 | TRBV24-1 | ATSDFPGTSGTVTDTQY
12 | TRBV5-1 | ASSLQGALGELF
12 | TRBV29-1 | SVEEAGGGYGYT
11 | TRBV6-5 | ASSYLGEDGYT
11 | TRBV30 | AWGTGSPYGYT
13 | TRBV2 | ASSRSGVSTGELF
11 | TRBV18 | ASSPQKNTEAF
14 | TRBV5-5 | ASSPEGDRNIYGYT
10 | TRBV11-1 | ASSFSGTGYT
14 | TRBV27 | ASSLAAGTGDYGYT
13 | TRBV7-3 | ASSLMSGGVDEQF
11 | TRBV5-4 | ASSFTGEGTQY
12 | TRBV3-1/TRBV3-2 | ASSQDWQGTGYT